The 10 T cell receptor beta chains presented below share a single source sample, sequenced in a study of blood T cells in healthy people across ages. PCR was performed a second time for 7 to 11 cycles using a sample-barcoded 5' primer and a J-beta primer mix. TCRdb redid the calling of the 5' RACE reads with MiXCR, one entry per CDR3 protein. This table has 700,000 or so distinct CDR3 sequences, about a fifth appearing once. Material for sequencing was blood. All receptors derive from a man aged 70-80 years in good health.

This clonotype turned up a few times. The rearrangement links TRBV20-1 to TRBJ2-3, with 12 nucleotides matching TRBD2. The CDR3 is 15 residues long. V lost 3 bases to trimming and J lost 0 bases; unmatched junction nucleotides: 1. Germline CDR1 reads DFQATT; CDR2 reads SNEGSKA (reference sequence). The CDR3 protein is CSASGTSGSTDTQYF. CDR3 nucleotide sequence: TGCAGTGCTAGTGGGACTAGCGGGAGCACAGATACGCAGTATTTT.

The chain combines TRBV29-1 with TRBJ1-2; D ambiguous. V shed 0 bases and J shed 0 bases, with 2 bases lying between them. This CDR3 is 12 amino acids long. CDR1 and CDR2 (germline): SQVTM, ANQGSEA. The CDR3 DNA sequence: TGCAGCGTTGAAGAAGCTAACTATGGCTACACCTTC. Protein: CSVEEANYGYTF.

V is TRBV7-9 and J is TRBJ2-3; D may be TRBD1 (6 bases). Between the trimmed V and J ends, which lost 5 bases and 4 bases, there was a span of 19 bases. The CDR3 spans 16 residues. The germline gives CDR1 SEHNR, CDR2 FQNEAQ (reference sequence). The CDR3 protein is CASSPRGGSRADTQYF. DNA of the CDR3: TGTGCCAGCAGCCCCAGAGGGGGATCTCGGGCAGATACGCAGTATTTT.

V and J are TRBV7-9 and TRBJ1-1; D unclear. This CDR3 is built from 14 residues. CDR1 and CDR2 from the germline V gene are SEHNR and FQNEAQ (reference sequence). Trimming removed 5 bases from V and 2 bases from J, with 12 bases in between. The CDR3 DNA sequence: TGTGCCAGCAGCCTAGACGGGCCCAACACTGAAGCTTTCTTT. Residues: CASSLDGPNTEAFF.

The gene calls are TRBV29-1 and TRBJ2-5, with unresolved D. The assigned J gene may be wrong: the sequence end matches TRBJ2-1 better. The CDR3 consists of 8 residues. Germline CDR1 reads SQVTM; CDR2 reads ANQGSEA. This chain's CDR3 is CSIHEQFF. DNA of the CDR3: TGCAGCATTCATGAGCAGTTCTTC.

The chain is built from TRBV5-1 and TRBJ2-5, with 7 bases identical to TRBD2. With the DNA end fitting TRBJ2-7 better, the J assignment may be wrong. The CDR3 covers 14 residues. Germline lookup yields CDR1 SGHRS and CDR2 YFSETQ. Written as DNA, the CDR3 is TGCGCCAGCAGCTTGGAAGGGACTATCTACGAGCAGTACTTC. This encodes CASSLEGTIYEQYF.

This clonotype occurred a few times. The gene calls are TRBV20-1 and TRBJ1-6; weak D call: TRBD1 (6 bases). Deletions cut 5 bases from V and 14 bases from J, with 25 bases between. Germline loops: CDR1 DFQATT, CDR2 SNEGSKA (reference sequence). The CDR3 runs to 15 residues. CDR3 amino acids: CSAPGDRNDPSALHF. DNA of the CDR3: TGCAGTGCTCCCGGTGACAGGAACGATCCTTCGGCCCTCCACTTT.

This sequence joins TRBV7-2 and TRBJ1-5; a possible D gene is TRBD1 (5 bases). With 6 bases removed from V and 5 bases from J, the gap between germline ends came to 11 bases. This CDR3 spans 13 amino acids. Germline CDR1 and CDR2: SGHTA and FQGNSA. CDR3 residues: CASSWDSYQPQHF. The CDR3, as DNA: TGTGCCAGCAGTTGGGACTCATATCAGCCCCAGCATTTT.

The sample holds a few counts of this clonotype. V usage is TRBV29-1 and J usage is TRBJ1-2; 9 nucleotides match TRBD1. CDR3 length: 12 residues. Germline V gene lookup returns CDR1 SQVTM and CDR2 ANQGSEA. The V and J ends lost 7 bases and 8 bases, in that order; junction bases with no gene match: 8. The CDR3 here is CSAQGQGGGYTF. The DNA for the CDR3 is TGCAGCGCCCAGGGACAGGGTGGCGGCTACACCTTC.

The CDR3 region has the DNA TGTGCCAGCAGACCTATCTCTGGGGCCCAGTACTTC. This codes for CASRPISGAQYF. The V gene is TRBV12-3 or TRBV12-4, the J gene TRBJ2-5; D is ambiguous. The CDR3 runs 12 residues. Trimming pared 6 bases from V and 9 bases from J, leaving 14 bases between.